Each of the 2 T cell receptor beta chains below was sequenced from the same sample in a study of T cell responses to AZD1222 COVID-19 vaccine. Assay: immunoSEQ multiplex PCR; the TCRdb copy retains only in-frame clones and omits some. The table includes around 210,000 clones, less than 95% detected once. The sample in question was peripheral blood, obtained 28 days after the second dose of the MenACWY control vaccine. The source is an adult who received the MenACWY meningococcal vaccine as a control.

The gene calls are TRBV5-1 and TRBJ1-2, with a weak D call TRBD1 (6 bases). The CDR3 has 13 residues. Trimming took 4 bases from V and 7 from J, leaving 14 bases between them. CDR1 is SGHRS, CDR2 YFSETQ, per germline. The CDR3 nucleotides read TGCGCCAGCAGCCCTTTGACAGGTCCTGGCTACACCTTC. This translates into CASSPLTGPGYTF.

The chain carries TRBV4-2 and TRBJ2-7; D gene uncertain. V was trimmed by 0 bases and J by 3 bases, leaving 9 bases between them. Germline V gene sequence: CDR1 LGHNA, CDR2 YNFKEQ. CDR3 length: 14 amino acids. The CDR3 protein is CASSQESRGYEQYF. CDR3 bases: TGTGCCAGCAGCCAAGAATCGCGAGGCTACGAGCAGTACTTC.